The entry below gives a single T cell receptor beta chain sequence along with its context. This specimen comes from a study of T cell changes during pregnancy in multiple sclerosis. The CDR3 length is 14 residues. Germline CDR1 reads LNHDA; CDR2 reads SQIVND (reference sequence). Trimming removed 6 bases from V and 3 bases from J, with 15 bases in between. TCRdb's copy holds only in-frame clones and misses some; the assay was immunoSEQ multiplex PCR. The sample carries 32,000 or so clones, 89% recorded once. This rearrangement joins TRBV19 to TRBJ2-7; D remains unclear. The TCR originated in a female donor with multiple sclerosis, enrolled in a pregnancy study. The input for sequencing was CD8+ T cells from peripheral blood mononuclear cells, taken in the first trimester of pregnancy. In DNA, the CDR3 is TGTGCCAGTAGCCTCGCGTTAGCAAACTACGAGCAGTACTTC. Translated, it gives CASSLALANYEQYF. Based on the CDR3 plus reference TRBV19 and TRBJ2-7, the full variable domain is DGGITQSPKYLFRKEGQNVTLSCEQNLNHDAMYWYRQDPGQGLRLIYYSQIVNDFQKGDIAEGYSVSREKKESFPLTVTSAQKNPTAFYLCASSLALANYEQYFGPGTRLTVT.